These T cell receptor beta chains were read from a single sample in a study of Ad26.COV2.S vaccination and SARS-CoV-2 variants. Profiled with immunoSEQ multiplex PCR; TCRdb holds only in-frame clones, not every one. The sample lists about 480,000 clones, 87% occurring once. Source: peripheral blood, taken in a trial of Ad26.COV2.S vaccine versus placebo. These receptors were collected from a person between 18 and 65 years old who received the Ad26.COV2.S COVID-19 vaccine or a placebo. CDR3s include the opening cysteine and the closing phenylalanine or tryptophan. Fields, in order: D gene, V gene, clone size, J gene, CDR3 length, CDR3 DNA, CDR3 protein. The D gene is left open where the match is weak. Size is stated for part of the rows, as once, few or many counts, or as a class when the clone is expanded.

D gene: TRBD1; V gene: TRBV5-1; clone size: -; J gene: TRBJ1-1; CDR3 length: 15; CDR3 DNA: TGCGCCAGCAGCGTCGACAGGGTCGGGTACACTGAAGCTTTCTTT; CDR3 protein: CASSVDRVGYTEAFF
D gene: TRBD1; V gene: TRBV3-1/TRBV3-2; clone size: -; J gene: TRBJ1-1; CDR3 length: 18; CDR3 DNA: TGTGCCAGCAGCTCCGATCGACAGGGCGAGAGTGTGGACACTGAAGCTTTCTTT; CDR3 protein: CASSSDRQGESVDTEAFF
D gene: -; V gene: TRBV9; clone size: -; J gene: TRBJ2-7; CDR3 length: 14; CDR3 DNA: TGTGCCAGCAGCGAGTCGGGGACACCCTTCGAGCAGTACTTC; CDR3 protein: CASSESGTPFEQYF
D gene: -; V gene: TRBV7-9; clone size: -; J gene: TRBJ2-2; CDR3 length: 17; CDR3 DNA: TGTGCCAGCAGCGCACGGGAGGGGGCGTGGGTCACCGGGGAGCTGTTTTTT; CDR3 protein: CASSAREGAWVTGELFF
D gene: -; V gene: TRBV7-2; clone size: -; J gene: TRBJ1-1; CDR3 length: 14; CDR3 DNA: TGTGCCAGCAGTAGGTCCGAGTTGAACACTGAAGCTTTCTTT; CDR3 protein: CASSRSELNTEAFF
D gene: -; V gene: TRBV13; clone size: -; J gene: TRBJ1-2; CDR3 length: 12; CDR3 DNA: TGTGCCAGCAGCTTAGGTAACTATGGCTACACCTTC; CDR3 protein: CASSLGNYGYTF
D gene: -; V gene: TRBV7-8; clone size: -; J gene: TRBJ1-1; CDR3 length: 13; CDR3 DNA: TGTGCCAGCAGCCGGGCGGGGGGGGTTGAAGCTTTCTTT; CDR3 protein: CASSRAGGVEAFF
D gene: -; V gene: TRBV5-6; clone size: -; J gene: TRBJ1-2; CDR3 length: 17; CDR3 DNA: TGTGCCAGCAGCTTAGTTGGTCTAGCAGGGCGACTCTATGGCTACACCTTC; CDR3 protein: CASSLVGLAGRLYGYTF
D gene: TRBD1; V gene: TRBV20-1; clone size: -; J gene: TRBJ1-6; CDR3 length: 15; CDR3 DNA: TGCAGTGCTAGTCCCCCCAGGGGGCAAAATTCACCCCTCCACTTT; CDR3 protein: CSASPPRGQNSPLHF
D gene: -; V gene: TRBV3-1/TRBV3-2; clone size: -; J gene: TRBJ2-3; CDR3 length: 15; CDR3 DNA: TGTGCCAGCAGCCGCGGACAGATGAGCACAGATACGCAGTATTTT; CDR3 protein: CASSRGQMSTDTQYF
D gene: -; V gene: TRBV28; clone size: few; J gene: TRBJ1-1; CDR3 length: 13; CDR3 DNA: TGTGCCACGACCGTGACCGGGAGAACTGAAGCTTTCTTT; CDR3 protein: CATTVTGRTEAFF
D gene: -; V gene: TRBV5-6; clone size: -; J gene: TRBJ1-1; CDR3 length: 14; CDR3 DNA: TGTGCCAGCAGCTTTAATGGACCCGGGACTGAAGCTTTCTTT; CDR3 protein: CASSFNGPGTEAFF
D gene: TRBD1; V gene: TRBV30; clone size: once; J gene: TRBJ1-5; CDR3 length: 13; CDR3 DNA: TGTGCCGGTGGAACAGGGGGCGATCAGCCCCAGCATTTT; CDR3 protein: CAGGTGGDQPQHF
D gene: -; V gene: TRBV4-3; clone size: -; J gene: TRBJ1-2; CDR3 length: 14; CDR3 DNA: TGCGCCAGCAGCCATATCGGAGCTAACTATGGCTACACCTTC; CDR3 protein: CASSHIGANYGYTF
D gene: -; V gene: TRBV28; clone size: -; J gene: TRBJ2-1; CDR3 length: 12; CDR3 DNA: TGTGCCAGCAGTCCTATCCGAACCGAGCAGTTCTTC; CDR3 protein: CASSPIRTEQFF
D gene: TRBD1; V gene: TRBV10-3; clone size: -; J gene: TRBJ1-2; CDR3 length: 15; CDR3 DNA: TGTGCCATCAGGGGTTGGGGACAGGAAACCTATGGCTACACCTTC; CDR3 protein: CAIRGWGQETYGYTF
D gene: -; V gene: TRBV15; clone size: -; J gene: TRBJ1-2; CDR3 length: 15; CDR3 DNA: TGTGCCACCAGCAGAGATCTCTTTAGCACCTATGGCTACACCTTC; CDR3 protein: CATSRDLFSTYGYTF
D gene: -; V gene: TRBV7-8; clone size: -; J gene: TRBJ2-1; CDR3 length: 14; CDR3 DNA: TGTGCCAGCCGGGAAGGGAGCTCCTACAATGAGCAGTTCTTC; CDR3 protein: CASREGSSYNEQFF
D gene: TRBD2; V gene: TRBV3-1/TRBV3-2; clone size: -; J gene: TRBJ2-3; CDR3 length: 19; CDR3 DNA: TGTGCCAGCAGCCCCCCTATGTATAGCGGGAGACGGCGCACAGATACGCAGTATTTT; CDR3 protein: CASSPPMYSGRRRTDTQYF
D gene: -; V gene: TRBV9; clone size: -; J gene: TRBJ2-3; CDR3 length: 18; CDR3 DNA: TGTGCCAGCAGCGTAGCTTCTCCGCGGAAAATCCTGGTAGATACGCAGTATTTT; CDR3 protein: CASSVASPRKILVDTQYF
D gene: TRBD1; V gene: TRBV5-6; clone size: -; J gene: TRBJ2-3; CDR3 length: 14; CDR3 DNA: TGTGCCAGTGCCGGGACAGGGAATTCAGATACGCAGTATTTT; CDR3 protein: CASAGTGNSDTQYF
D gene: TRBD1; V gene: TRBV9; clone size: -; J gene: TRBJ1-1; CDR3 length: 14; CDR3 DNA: TGTGCCAGCAGCGCACAGGGGATGAACACTGAAGCTTTCTTT; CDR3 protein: CASSAQGMNTEAFF
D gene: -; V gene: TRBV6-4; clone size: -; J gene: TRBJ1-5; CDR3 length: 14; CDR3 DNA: TGTGCCAGCAGTGACTATCCGGGGAATCAGCCCCAGCATTTT; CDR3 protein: CASSDYPGNQPQHF
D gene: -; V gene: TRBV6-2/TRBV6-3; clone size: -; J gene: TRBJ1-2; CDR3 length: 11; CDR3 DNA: TGTGCCAGCAGTTACGAGTATGGCTACACCTTC; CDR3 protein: CASSYEYGYTF
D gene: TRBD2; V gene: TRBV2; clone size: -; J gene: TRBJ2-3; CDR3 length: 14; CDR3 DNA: TGTGCCAGCAGGCGACGGGAGGGCACAGATACGCAGTATTTT; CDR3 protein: CASRRREGTDTQYF
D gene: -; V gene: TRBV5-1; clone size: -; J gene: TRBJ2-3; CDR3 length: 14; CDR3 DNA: TGCGCCAGCAGCTCGGACTCCAACACAGATACGCAGTATTTT; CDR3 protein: CASSSDSNTDTQYF
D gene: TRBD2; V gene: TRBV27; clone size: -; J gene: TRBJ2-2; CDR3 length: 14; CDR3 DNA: TGTGCCAGCAGTTCGGGAGGGGTTACCGGGGAGCTGTTTTTT; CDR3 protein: CASSSGGVTGELFF
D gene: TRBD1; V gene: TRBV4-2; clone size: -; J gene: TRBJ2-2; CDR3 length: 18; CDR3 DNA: TGTGCCAGCAGCCAAGTGGGGACAGGTCTCCTAGGGACCGGGGAGCTGTTTTTT; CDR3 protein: CASSQVGTGLLGTGELFF
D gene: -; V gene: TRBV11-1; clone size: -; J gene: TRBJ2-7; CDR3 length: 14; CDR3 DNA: TGTGCCAGCAGCTTGTATCTGGGAACCTACGAGCAGTACTTC; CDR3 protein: CASSLYLGTYEQYF
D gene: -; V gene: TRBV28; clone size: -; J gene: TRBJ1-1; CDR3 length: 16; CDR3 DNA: TGTGCCAGCAGTTATGCCACGGGTCCCATGAACACTGAAGCTTTCTTT; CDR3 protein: CASSYATGPMNTEAFF
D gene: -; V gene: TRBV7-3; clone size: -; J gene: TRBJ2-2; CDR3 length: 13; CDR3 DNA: TGTGCCAGCAGCTTAACCCTCACCGGGGAGCTGTTTTTT; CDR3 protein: CASSLTLTGELFF
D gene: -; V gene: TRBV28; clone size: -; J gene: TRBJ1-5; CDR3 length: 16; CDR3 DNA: TGTGCCAGCAGTTTTTTATTAGACAGGAGCAATCAGCCCCAGCATTTT; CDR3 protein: CASSFLLDRSNQPQHF
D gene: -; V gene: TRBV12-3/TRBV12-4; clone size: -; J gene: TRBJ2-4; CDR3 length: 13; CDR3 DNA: TGTGCCAGCAGTTTAGAACAGGGCCGCATTCAGTACTTC; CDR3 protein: CASSLEQGRIQYF
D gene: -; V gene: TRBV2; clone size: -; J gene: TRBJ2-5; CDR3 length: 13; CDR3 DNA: TGTGCCAGCAGTGAAAGGTGGGGAGAGACCCAGTACTTC; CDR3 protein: CASSERWGETQYF
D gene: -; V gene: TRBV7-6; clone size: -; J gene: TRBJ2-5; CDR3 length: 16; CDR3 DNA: TGTGCCAGCAGCCGAAAGGGTTGGGACTCACAAGAGACCCAGTACTTC; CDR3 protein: CASSRKGWDSQETQYF
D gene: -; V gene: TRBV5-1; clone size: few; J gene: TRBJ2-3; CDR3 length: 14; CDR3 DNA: TGCGCCAGCAGCAGGATTAGGGTTTCAGATACGCAGTATTTT; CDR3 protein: CASSRIRVSDTQYF
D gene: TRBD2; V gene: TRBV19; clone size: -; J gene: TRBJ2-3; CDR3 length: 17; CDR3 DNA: TGTGCCAGTAGTACACCACTAGCGCCTACTACTACAGATACGCAGTATTTT; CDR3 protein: CASSTPLAPTTTDTQYF
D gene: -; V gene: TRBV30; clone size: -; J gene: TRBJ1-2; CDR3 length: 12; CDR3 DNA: TGTGCCGAACGGGGAGGGAACTATGGCTACACCTTC; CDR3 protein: CAERGGNYGYTF
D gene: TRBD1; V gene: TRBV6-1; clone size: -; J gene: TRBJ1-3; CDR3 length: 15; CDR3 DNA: TGTGCCAGCAGTCCCCGGGACAGCTCTGGAAACACCATATATTTT; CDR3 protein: CASSPRDSSGNTIYF
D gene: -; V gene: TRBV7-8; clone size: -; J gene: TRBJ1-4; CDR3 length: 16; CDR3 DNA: TGTGCCAGCAGCCTGGGGCGGGTGGCAACTAATGAAAAACTGTTTTTT; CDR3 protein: CASSLGRVATNEKLFF
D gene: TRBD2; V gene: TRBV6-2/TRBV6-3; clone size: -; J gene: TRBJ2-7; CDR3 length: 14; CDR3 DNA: TGTGCCAGCAGCGTCCAAGGGACTACCTACGAGCAGTACTTC; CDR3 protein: CASSVQGTTYEQYF
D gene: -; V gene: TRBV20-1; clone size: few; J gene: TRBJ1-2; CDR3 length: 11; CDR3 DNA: TGCAGTGCTAGACCTACAGGGGGCTACACCTTC; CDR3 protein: CSARPTGGYTF
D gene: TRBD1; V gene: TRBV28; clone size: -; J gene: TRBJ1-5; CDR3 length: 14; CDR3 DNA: TGTGCCAGCCTCCGGACAGGGGGCAATCAGCCCCAGCATTTT; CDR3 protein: CASLRTGGNQPQHF
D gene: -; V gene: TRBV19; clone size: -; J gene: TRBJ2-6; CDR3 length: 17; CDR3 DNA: TGTGCCAGTAGTATGACAGGTAAACCCTCTGGGGCCAACGTCCTGACTTTC; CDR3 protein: CASSMTGKPSGANVLTF
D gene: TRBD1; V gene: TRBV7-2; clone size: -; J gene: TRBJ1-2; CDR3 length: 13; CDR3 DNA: TGTGCCAGCAGCACAGACAGGGATCGCGGCTACACCTTC; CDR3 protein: CASSTDRDRGYTF
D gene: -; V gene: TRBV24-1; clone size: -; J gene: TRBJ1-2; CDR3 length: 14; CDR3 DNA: TGTGCCACCAGTGATTTGGAGGGAAACTATGGCTACACCTTC; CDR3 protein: CATSDLEGNYGYTF
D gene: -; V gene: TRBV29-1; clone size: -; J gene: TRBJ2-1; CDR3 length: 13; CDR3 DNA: TGCAGCGTTGGGTCTTCGACCTACAATGAGCAGTTCTTC; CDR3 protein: CSVGSSTYNEQFF
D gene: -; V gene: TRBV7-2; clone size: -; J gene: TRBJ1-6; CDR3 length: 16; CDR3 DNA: TGTGCCAGCAGCCCCGATCGGGCCGTGGTTAGGCCACCCCTCCACTTT; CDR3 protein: CASSPDRAVVRPPLHF
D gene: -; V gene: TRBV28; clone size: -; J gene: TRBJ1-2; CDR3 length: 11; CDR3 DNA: TGTGCCAGCAGTTTTGGCTATGGCTACACCTTC; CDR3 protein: CASSFGYGYTF
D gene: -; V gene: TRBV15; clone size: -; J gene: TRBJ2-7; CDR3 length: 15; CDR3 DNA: TGTGCCACCAGCAGAGTTTTGTCAGCTGACTACGAGCAGTACTTC; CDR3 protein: CATSRVLSADYEQYF